There are a few counts of the clone carrying this T cell receptor beta chain. Primers used in a second PCR of about 7 to 12 cycles were a sample-barcoded 5' primer and a J-beta primer mix. TCRdb processed the 5' RACE reads anew with MiXCR; each CDR3 protein has one entry. The sample has 780,000 or so distinct CDR3 sequences; around 25% are singletons. The sample belongs to a study of blood T cells in healthy people across ages. V was shortened by 1 base and J by 3 bases, with 13 bases between the two germline ends. This CDR3 spans 15 amino acids. This same sample was also part of a study on T cells of mothers and their children. Per that study: The donor cohort consisted of a few healthy Caucasian mothers and their six children.

The chain has TRBV12-3 or TRBV12-4 and TRBJ2-7; D possibly corresponds to TRBD1 (6 bases). This receptor was obtained from a boy between 5 and 17 years old in good health. Material for sequencing was blood. CDR3 in DNA: TGTGCCAGCAGTTTAGGTCTTTCCAGGGGCTACGAGCAGTACTTC. As protein: CASSLGLSRGYEQYF.